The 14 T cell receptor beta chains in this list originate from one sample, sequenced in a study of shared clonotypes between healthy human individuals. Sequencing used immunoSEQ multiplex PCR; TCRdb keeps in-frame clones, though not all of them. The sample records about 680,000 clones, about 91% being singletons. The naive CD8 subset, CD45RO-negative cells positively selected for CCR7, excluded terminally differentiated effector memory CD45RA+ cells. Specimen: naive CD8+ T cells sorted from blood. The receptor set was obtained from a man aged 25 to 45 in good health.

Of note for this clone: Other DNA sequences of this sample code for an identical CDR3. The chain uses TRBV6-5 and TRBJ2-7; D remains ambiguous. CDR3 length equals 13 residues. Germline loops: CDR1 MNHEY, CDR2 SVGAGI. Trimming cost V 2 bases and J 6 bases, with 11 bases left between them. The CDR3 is CASSYGQGLEQYF. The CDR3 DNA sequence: TGTGCCAGCAGTTACGGGCAAGGTCTCGAGCAGTACTTC.

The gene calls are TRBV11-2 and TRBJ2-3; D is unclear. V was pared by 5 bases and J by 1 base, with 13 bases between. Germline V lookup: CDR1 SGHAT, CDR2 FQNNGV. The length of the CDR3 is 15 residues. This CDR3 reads CASSPGGVGTDTQYF. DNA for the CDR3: TGTGCCAGCAGCCCTGGTGGGGTGGGCACAGATACGCAGTATTTT.

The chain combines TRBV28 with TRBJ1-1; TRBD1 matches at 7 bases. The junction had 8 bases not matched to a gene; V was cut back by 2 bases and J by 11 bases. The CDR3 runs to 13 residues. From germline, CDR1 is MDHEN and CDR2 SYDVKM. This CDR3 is CASSLVGQEWAFF. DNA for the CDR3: TGTGCCAGCAGTTTAGTTGGACAGGAGTGGGCTTTCTTT.

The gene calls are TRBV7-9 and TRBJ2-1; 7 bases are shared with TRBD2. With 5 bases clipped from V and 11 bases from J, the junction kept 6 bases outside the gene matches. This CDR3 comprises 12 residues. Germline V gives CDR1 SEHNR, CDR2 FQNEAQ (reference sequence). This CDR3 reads CASSPKREQQFF. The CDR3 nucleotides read TGTGCCAGCAGCCCCAAGCGGGAACAGCAGTTCTTC.

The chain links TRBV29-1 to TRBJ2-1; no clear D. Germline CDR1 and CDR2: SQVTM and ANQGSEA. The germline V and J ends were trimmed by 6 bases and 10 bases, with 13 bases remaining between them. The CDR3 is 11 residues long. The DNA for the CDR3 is TGCAGCGTCGACGATGGACGAGAGCAGTTCTTC. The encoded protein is CSVDDGREQFF.

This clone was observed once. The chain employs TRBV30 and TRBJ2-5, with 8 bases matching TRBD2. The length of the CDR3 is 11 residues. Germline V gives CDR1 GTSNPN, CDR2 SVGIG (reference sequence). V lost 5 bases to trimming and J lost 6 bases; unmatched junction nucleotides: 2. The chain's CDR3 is CAWEREQTQYF. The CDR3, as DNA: TGTGCCTGGGAGCGGGAGCAGACCCAGTACTTC.

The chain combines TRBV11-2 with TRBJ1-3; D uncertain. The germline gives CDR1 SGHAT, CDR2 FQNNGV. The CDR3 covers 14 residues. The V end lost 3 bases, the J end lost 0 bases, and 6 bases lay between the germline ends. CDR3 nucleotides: TGTGCCAGCAGCTTGATGGGCTCTGGAAACACCATATATTTT. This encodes CASSLMGSGNTIYF.

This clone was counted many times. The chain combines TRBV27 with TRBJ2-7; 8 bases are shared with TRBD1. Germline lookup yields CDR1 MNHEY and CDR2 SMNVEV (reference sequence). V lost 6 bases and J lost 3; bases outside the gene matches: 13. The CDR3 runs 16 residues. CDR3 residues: CASSKNNRGVYYEQYF. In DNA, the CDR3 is TGTGCCAGCAGCAAAAACAACAGGGGGGTTTACTACGAGCAGTACTTC.

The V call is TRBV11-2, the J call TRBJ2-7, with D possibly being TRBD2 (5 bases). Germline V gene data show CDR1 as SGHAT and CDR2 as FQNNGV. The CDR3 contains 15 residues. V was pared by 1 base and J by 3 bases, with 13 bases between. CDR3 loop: CASSLGAGEFYEQYF. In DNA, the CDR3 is TGTGCCAGCAGCTTAGGAGCCGGGGAGTTCTACGAGCAGTACTTC.

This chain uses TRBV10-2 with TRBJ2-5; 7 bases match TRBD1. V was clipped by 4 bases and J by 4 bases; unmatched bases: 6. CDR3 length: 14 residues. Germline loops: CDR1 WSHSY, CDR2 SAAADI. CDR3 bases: TGCGCCAGCAGTGTAGGGGGCCGCACAGAGACCCAGTACTTC. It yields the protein CASSVGGRTETQYF.

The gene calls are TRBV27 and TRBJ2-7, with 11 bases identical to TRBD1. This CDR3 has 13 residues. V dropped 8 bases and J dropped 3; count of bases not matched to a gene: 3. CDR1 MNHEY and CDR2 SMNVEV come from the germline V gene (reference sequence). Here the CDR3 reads CASVGTGGYEQYF. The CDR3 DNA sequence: TGTGCCAGCGTCGGGACAGGGGGCTACGAGCAGTACTTC.

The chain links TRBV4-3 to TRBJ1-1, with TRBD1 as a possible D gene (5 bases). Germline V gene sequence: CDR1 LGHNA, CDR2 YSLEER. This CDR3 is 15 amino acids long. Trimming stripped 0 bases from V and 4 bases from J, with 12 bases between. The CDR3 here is CASSQDPGHITEAFF. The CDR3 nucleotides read TGCGCCAGCAGCCAAGATCCTGGACATATCACTGAAGCTTTCTTT.

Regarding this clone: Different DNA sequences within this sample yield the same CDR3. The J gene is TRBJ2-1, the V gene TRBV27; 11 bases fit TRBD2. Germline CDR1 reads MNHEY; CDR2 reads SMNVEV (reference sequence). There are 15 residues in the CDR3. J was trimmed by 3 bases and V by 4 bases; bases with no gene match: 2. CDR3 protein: CASSSGLADYNEQFF. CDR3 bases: TGTGCCAGCAGTTCGGGACTAGCGGACTACAATGAGCAGTTCTTC.

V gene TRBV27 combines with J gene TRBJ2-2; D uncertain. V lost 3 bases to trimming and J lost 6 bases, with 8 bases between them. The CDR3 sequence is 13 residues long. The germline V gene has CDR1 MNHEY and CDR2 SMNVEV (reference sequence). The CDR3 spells CASSFQGSGELFF. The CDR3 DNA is TGTGCCAGCAGTTTCCAAGGGTCCGGGGAGCTGTTTTTT.